Only a few counts were recorded for the clone carrying this TCR beta chain. Its specificity is not known. Unique molecular identifiers were added to individual cDNA molecules. TCRdb itself ran the 5' RACE reads through MiXCR, one entry per CDR3 protein. This sample has 75,000 to 100,000 distinct CDR3 sequences, with roughly 14% found just once. The sample belongs to a study of early T cells in non-severe SARS-CoV-2 infection. J lost 5 bases, V lost 2 bases, and 6 bases had no gene match. Germline V gene sequence: CDR1 SGHTA, CDR2 FQGTGA. The CDR3 runs to 15 residues. The study's findings and limits: VDJdb-based matching was biased toward anti-spike CD8 responses and missed private and CD4 specificities.

This chain links TRBV7-3 with TRBJ2-5; 9 bases are a match to TRBD2. This TCR was sampled from an adult who was a healthcare worker with PCR-confirmed SARS-CoV-2 infection or an uninfected control (not recorded which). Sample: whole blood. The CDR3 bases are TGTGCCAGCAGCTTATCCTGGACTAGCGCCGAGACCCAGTACTTC. This sequence encodes CASSLSWTSAETQYF.